The 28 T cell receptor beta chains in this list originate from one sample, sequenced in a study of Graves' ophthalmopathy and Graves' hyperthyroidism. Scientists amplified the TCR beta CDR3 regions from RNA transcripts. The workflow started with a first-round RT-PCR run with HTBI primers and then moved on to a second-round multiplex PCR. From the multiplex PCR reads, TCRdb called clonotypes with MiXCR, one entry per CDR3 protein. The sample lists approximately 540,000 distinct CDR3 sequences, approximately 37% seen once, with about 4% in the top ten. Sequencing was carried out using peripheral blood or thyroid tissue (not recorded which). Receptors originate from an adult man with Graves' hyperthyroidism.

This clonotype was counted a few times. The rearrangement uses TRBV7-9 and TRBJ2-1; 7 positions agree with TRBD2. J gave up 0 bases and V 5 bases, and 1 base lay outside the gene matches. There are 14 residues in the CDR3. The V gene's germline CDR1 is SEHNR and CDR2 FQNEAQ (reference sequence). The CDR3 DNA follows: TGTGCCAGCAGCCGCGGGGGCTCCTACAATGAGCAGTTCTTC. Protein product: CASSRGGSYNEQFF.

This clonotype was seen at least ten times. V gene TRBV29-1 combines with J gene TRBJ1-2, with D perhaps TRBD1 (6 bases). Deletions cut 4 bases from V and 7 bases from J, with 13 bases between. CDR1 SQVTM and CDR2 ANQGSEA come from the germline V gene. The CDR3 covers 12 residues. This CDR3 is CSVGEGDSGYTF. The CDR3 DNA reads TGCAGCGTTGGTGAGGGGGACTCTGGCTACACCTTC. Based on the CDR3 plus reference TRBV29-1 and TRBJ1-2, the full variable domain is SAVISQKPSRDICQRGTSLTIQCQVDSQVTMMFWYRQQPGQSLTLIATANQGSEATYESGFVIDKFPISRPNLTFSTLTVSNMSPEDSSIYLCSVGEGDSGYTFGSGTRLTVV.

Only a few counts were recorded for this clonotype. This rearrangement joins TRBV6-5 to TRBJ2-7; 7 bases fit TRBD1. The CDR3 is made up of 16 amino acids. With V trimmed by 0 bases and J by 0 bases, 5 bases remained unmatched. From germline, CDR1 is MNHEY and CDR2 SVGAGI. The CDR3 DNA is TGTGCCAGCAGTTACTCCAACAGGGGCTCCTCCTACGAGCAGTACTTC. Translated: CASSYSNRGSSYEQYF.

This clonotype was recorded at least ten times. The CDR3 DNA is TGTGCCAGCAGCTTAGTCTGGCAAACCGGCGGGGAGCTGTTTTTT. It codes for CASSLVWQTGGELFF. The chain combines TRBV7-8 with TRBJ2-2; D uncertain. The CDR3 has 15 residues. CDR1 and CDR2 (germline): SGHVS, FQNEAQ. Trimming took 1 base from V and 7 from J, leaving 13 bases between them.

There are a few counts of this clonotype. V and J are TRBV7-8 and TRBJ2-7, with D hard to call. CDR1 is SGHVS and CDR2 is FQNEAQ in the germline V gene. Trimming pared 6 bases from V and 5 bases from J, leaving 20 bases between. This CDR3 comprises 15 residues. This chain's CDR3 is CASRHSLQDINEQYF. Here the CDR3 DNA reads TGTGCCAGCAGACATTCACTTCAGGATATCAACGAGCAGTACTTC.

The CDR3 sequence is CASSFTGLAGVNEQFF. CDR3 bases: TGTGCCAGCAGTTTCACGGGACTAGCGGGAGTCAATGAGCAGTTCTTC. This chain joins TRBV6-1 and TRBJ2-1, with TRBD2 matching 14 bases. After removal of 5 bases from V and 6 bases from J, the junction contained 6 bases not matched to a gene. The CDR3 contains 16 residues. CDR1 MNHNS and CDR2 SASEGT come from the germline V gene.

The CDR3 reads CASSWGRGYEQYF. In DNA form, the CDR3 reads TGTGCCAGCAGTTGGGGCAGGGGGTACGAGCAGTACTTC. The gene calls are TRBV12-3 or TRBV12-4 and TRBJ2-7; 7 nucleotides align to TRBD1. Trimming at V came to 4 bases and at J to 4 bases, leaving 4 bases not matched to a gene. The CDR3 runs 13 residues.

This clonotype was counted at least ten times. V and J are TRBV5-1 and TRBJ2-7; TRBD1 agrees at 7 bases. CDR1 and CDR2 (germline): SGHRS, YFSETQ. The CDR3 spans 13 residues. Trimming at V came to 4 bases and at J to 2 bases, leaving 3 bases not matched to a gene. The CDR3 reads CASSRTGPYEQYF. Written as DNA, the CDR3 is TGCGCCAGCAGCCGGACAGGCCCCTACGAGCAGTACTTC.

The chain recombines TRBV7-2 with TRBJ1-3, with D maybe TRBD1 (5 bases). Trimming removed 4 bases at V and 4 bases at J, with 17 bases between. This CDR3 is 16 amino acids long. Germline V gene sequence: CDR1 SGHTA, CDR2 FQGNSA. In DNA form, the CDR3 reads TGTGCCAGCAGCTCACCCGGCAGGGAGAAAGGAAACACCATATATTTT. Its translation is CASSSPGREKGNTIYF.

The gene calls are TRBV24-1 and TRBJ1-2; 7 bases are shared with TRBD1. This CDR3 is 14 amino acids long. The germline gives CDR1 KGHDR, CDR2 SFDVKD. Trimming removed 4 bases from V and 4 bases from J; junction bases left unmatched: 5. The CDR3 region has the DNA TGTGCCACCAGTGAGCGGGACAGCGGCTATGGCTACACCTTC. Amino acids: CATSERDSGYGYTF.

This clonotype was found many times. The rearrangement uses TRBV5-5 and TRBJ2-7; D not certain. CDR3 length: 13 amino acids. Germline lookup yields CDR1 SGHKS and CDR2 YYEKEE (reference sequence). V gave up 5 bases and J gave up 3 bases, with 12 bases separating them. This chain's CDR3 is CASRGRNDYEQYF. CDR3 DNA: TGTGCCAGCAGGGGCCGGAACGACTACGAGCAGTACTTC.

Only a few counts were recorded for this clonotype. The J gene is TRBJ2-7, the V gene TRBV12-3 or TRBV12-4, with D uncertain. V was trimmed by 1 base and J by 0 bases, leaving 13 bases between them. The CDR3 is made up of 16 amino acids. The CDR3 bases are TGTGCCAGCAGTTTAGGTCGCCTCGTAAGCTCCTACGAGCAGTACTTC. Its translation is CASSLGRLVSSYEQYF.

This clonotype was recorded at least ten times. The V and J genes are TRBV6-1 and TRBJ1-2, with D perhaps TRBD1 (5 bases). The CDR3 has 13 amino acids. Trimming cost V 4 bases and J 7 bases, with 13 bases left between them. Germline assignment: CDR1 MNHNS and CDR2 SASEGT. The CDR3 nucleotides read TGTGCCAGCAGTGCTCAGCACGGGGCTGGCTACACCTTC. Its translation: CASSAQHGAGYTF.

The chain links TRBV20-1 to TRBJ2-5; perhaps TRBD2 as D (6 bases). Germline V CDR1 and CDR2: DFQATT, SNEGSKA (reference sequence). There are 14 residues in the CDR3. V was trimmed by 2 bases and J by 4 bases, leaving 14 bases between them. DNA for the CDR3: TGCAGTGCTAGACTTCACACCGGGGGAGAGACCCAGTACTTC. Amino acids: CSARLHTGGETQYF.

The table lists this clonotype with a few counts. The junction and the germline gene differ at one end; a read error may be behind it. The V call is TRBV10-3, the J call TRBJ2-7, with unresolved D. CDR1 and CDR2 (germline): ENHRY, SYGVKD. The CDR3 covers 12 residues. In DNA, the CDR3 is TGTGCCAGCAGTAAAGACACCTACGAGCAGTACTTC. Its translation: CASSKDTYEQYF.

This clonotype was observed a few times. Sequence at one end of the junction differs from germline and may be a read error. The chain uses TRBV7-7 and TRBJ2-7, with D hard to call. The germline V gene encodes CDR1 SSHAT and CDR2 FNYEAQ (reference sequence). The CDR3 length is 16 residues. In DNA form, the CDR3 reads TGTGCTAGCAGCTTAGAAATGAAGCGCTTATACTACGAGCAGTACTTC. Amino acids: CASSLEMKRLYYEQYF.

This clonotype was recorded a few times. This chain uses TRBV24-1 with TRBJ2-7; no clear D. Germline loops: CDR1 KGHDR, CDR2 SFDVKD. The V and J ends lost 5 bases and 1 base respectively, with 8 bases between them. The CDR3 consists of 13 residues. In DNA, the CDR3 is TGTGCCACCAGTGGCGTAGCATCCTACGAGCAGTACTTC. Its protein is CATSGVASYEQYF.

As concerns this clonotype: This may be a read error: a much more frequent sequence differs by one nucleotide. The chain links TRBV7-2 to TRBJ1-4, with D unclear. The CDR3 runs 15 residues. The germline CDR1 and CDR2 sequences are SGHTA and FQGNSA. In DNA form, the CDR3 reads TGCGCCGGCAGCCCCCTAGACGGGCCTAGAAGTTTGCTGTTTTTT. Residues: CAGSPLDGPRSLLFF.

The V and J genes are TRBV29-1 and TRBJ1-2; possibly TRBD1 for D (5 bases). Germline assignment: CDR1 SQVTM and CDR2 ANQGSEA. V was pared by 4 bases and J by 10 bases, with 13 bases between. The CDR3 is 11 residues long. The CDR3 reads CSVAGGVIYTF. Here the CDR3 DNA reads TGCAGCGTTGCGGGAGGGGTTATCTACACCTTC.

This clonotype has at least ten counts. This sequence joins TRBV20-1 and TRBJ2-5; 12 nucleotides align to TRBD2. Germline CDR1 and CDR2: DFQATT and SNEGSKA (reference sequence). CDR3 length equals 14 residues. V gave up 4 bases and J gave up 6 bases; unmatched junction bases: 6. The CDR3 nucleotides read TGCAGTGCTAAGACTAGCGGGAGATGGCAGACCCAGTACTTC. Translated, it gives CSAKTSGRWQTQYF.

This rearrangement joins TRBV4-1 to TRBJ2-5; 11 bases map to TRBD2. The CDR3 is made up of 19 amino acids. With 0 bases clipped from V and 7 bases from J, the junction kept 16 bases outside the gene matches. Looked up from germline, CDR1 is MGHRA and CDR2 is YSYEKL. The CDR3 spells CASSQDLNGLLAGDRTQYF. CDR3 sequence (DNA): TGCGCCAGCAGCCAAGATTTAAATGGGTTACTAGCGGGAGATCGGACCCAGTACTTC.

This clonotype was seen a handful of times. A single base separates this from a much larger clone, so it may be a read error. This chain uses TRBV29-1 with TRBJ2-5; D might be TRBD1 or TRBD2, each matching 6 bases. Germline assignment: CDR1 SQVTM and CDR2 ANQGSEA. This CDR3 comprises 12 residues. V gave up 6 bases and J gave up 3 bases, with 11 bases separating them. The CDR3 nucleotides are TGCAGCGTATGGGGGGCGAAAGAGACCCAGTACTTC. It is translated as CSVWGAKETQYF. The complete variable domain, with remaining parts taken from reference TRBV29-1 and TRBJ2-5, reads SAVISQKPSRDICQRGTSLTIQCQVDSQVTMMFWYRQQPGQSLTLIATANQGSEATYESGFVIDKFPISRPNLTFSTLTVSNMSPEDSSIYLCSVWGAKETQYFGPGTRLLVL.

V and J are TRBV2 and TRBJ2-5; D gene ambiguous. V gave up 1 base and J gave up 0 bases, with 9 bases separating them. CDR3 length: 15 residues. Germline CDR1 SNHLY, CDR2 FYNNEI. In DNA, the CDR3 is TGTGCCAGCAGTGAAGGGTGGGGTAACCAAGAGACCCAGTACTTC. It yields the protein CASSEGWGNQETQYF.

As for this clonotype: A much bigger clone sits one base away, suggesting this may be a read error. The V and J genes are TRBV5-1 and TRBJ1-1, with 7 bases lining up with TRBD1. CDR1 is SGHRS, CDR2 YFSETQ, per germline. The CDR3 loop spans 16 amino acids. CDR3 DNA: TGCGCCAGCAGCTGGATAACGACAGGGTCGAACGCTGAAGCTTTCTTT. The encoded protein is CASSWITTGSNAEAFF.

The chain joins TRBV24-1 to TRBJ2-7; 11 bases line up with TRBD2. With V trimmed by 5 bases and J by 2 bases, 4 bases remained unmatched. The CDR3 runs to 15 residues. CDR1 is KGHDR and CDR2 is SFDVKD in the germline V gene. The CDR3 nucleotides are TGTGCCACCAGTGGTGTGACTAGCGGGACCTACGAGCAGTACTTC. This gives the protein CATSGVTSGTYEQYF.

The chain carries TRBV4-1 and TRBJ1-1; D gene uncertain. The CDR3 consists of 14 residues. CDR1 is MGHRA and CDR2 is YSYEKL in the germline V gene. The ends were cut back, 4 bases at V and 1 base at J, with 10 bases in the middle. CDR3 protein: CASSPEDGNTEAFF. CDR3 nucleotides: TGCGCCAGCAGCCCCGAGGACGGGAACACTGAAGCTTTCTTT.

The rearrangement links TRBV9 to TRBJ2-3, with 9 bases that match TRBD2. With 4 bases clipped from V and 2 bases from J, the junction kept 8 bases outside the gene matches. From germline, CDR1 is SGDLS and CDR2 YYNGEE. This CDR3 comprises 16 residues. DNA for the CDR3: TGTGCCAGCAGCTCGTGGACTAGCGCCCCCACAGATACGCAGTATTTT. Protein product: CASSSWTSAPTDTQYF.

The rearrangement joins TRBV24-1 to TRBJ2-1; 14 bases are shared with TRBD2. This CDR3 is 17 amino acids long. Germline lookup yields CDR1 KGHDR and CDR2 SFDVKD. V lost 3 bases to trimming and J lost 7 bases; unmatched junction nucleotides: 7. The CDR3 protein is CATSDPGTSGSLNEQFF. CDR3 sequence (DNA): TGTGCCACCAGTGATCCCGGGACTAGCGGGAGTCTAAATGAGCAGTTCTTC.